What follows are 24 T cell receptor beta chains derived from one specimen sequenced in a study of blood T cell repertoires in COVID-19. Produced via immunoSEQ multiplex PCR; TCRdb's table is partial and in-frame only. Of under 250,000 clones listed, 80% to 90% are singletons. Sequencing used peripheral blood. These receptors all stem from a man over 45 with COVID-19, enrolled during active disease.

V gene TRBV28 combines with J gene TRBJ2-1; TRBD2 matches 9 bases. The CDR3 loop spans 16 amino acids. Germline values: CDR1 MDHEN, CDR2 SYDVKM. The V segment lost 11 bases and the J segment 3 bases; nucleotides outside the gene matches: 14. The CDR3 here is CAVRGAGSGSYNEQFF. Here the CDR3 DNA reads TGTGCCGTACGGGGGGCAGGTAGCGGGAGCTACAATGAGCAGTTCTTC.

The chain uses TRBV6-1 and TRBJ1-2; 11 bases line up with TRBD1. V shed 3 bases, J shed 4 bases, and the junction held 4 bases outside the gene matches. Germline V gives CDR1 MNHNS, CDR2 SASEGT. This CDR3 spans 15 amino acids. Here the CDR3 reads CASSDRTGGPYGYTF. CDR3 coding DNA: TGTGCCAGCAGTGACCGGACAGGGGGCCCCTATGGCTACACCTTC.

This clone was picked up a small number of times. Other DNA sequences in this sample translate to the same CDR3. The chain is built from TRBV19 and TRBJ2-1, with D uncertain. The V end lost 6 bases, the J end lost 4 bases, and 13 bases lay between the germline ends. The CDR3 contains 14 residues. CDR1 and CDR2 (germline): LNHDA, SQIVND (reference sequence). The CDR3 is CASSISPRYNEQFF. CDR3 DNA: TGTGCCAGTAGCATTTCGCCTAGATACAATGAGCAGTTCTTC.

V gene TRBV3-1 (or the pseudogene TRBV3-2) combines with J gene TRBJ2-5; possible D gene TRBD1, 6 bases. Germline V CDR1 and CDR2: LGHDT, YNNKEL (reference sequence). V was clipped by 4 bases and J by 2 bases, with 11 bases between them. The CDR3 contains 14 residues. CDR3 loop: CASSRATGQETQYF. The DNA of the CDR3 is TGTGCCAGCAGCCGCGCGACAGGACAAGAGACCCAGTACTTC.

The V call is TRBV4-3, the J call TRBJ2-2; D remains ambiguous. V was clipped by 0 bases and J by 5 bases, with 4 bases between them. The CDR3 is 13 amino acids. Germline assignment: CDR1 LGHNA and CDR2 YSLEER. CDR3: CASSQDFTGELFF. The CDR3 nucleotides read TGCGCCAGCAGCCAAGACTTTACCGGGGAGCTGTTTTTT.

Of note for this clone: The sample holds other DNA sequences that translate to the same CDR3. The chain has TRBV18 and TRBJ1-1; possibly TRBD1 for D (6 bases). This CDR3 region has 14 residues. The germline gives CDR1 KGHSH, CDR2 LQKENI. Trimming removed 1 base from V and 1 base from J, with 7 bases in between. CDR3 bases: TGTGCCAGCTCACCACGGACAGAGAACACTGAAGCTTTCTTT. This gives the protein CASSPRTENTEAFF.

This chain connects TRBV7-9 to TRBJ2-2; D is unresolved. Trimming pared 1 base from V and 5 bases from J, leaving 8 bases between. Germline CDR1 and CDR2: SEHNR and FQNEAQ (reference sequence). This CDR3 contains 14 residues. The CDR3 DNA reads TGTGCCAGCAGCTTAGGATTGGAGACCGGGGAGCTGTTTTTT. This codes for CASSLGLETGELFF.

The chain employs TRBV3-1 (or the pseudogene TRBV3-2) and TRBJ1-1; D is uncertain. The CDR3 has 13 residues. Germline V lookup: CDR1 LGHDT, CDR2 YNNKEL (reference sequence). V was cut by 7 bases and J by 1 base, with 10 bases left in between. The CDR3 is CASTQSTNTEAFF. The CDR3 DNA reads TGTGCCAGCACCCAGAGCACGAACACTGAAGCTTTCTTT.

V usage is TRBV7-8 and J usage is TRBJ1-5; TRBD1 agrees at 10 bases. CDR1 and CDR2 (germline): SGHVS, FQNEAQ. The CDR3 has 16 amino acids. V gave up 3 bases and J gave up 6 bases; unmatched junction bases: 8. For the CDR3, the DNA is TGTGCCAGCAGCTTTGGGGACAGGGGCCCCAGTCAGCCCCAGCATTTT. It is translated as CASSFGDRGPSQPQHF.

This clone showed up just a few times. The V call is TRBV27, the J call TRBJ2-7; TRBD2 agrees at 10 bases. CDR1 is MNHEY and CDR2 is SMNVEV in the germline V gene (reference sequence). This CDR3 is built from 17 residues. The J segment lost 1 base and the V segment lost 0 bases, leaving 6 bases of the junction unmatched. Written as DNA, the CDR3 is TGTGCCAGCAGTTTATCTGCGGGACTAGCGAAGTCCTACGAGCAGTACTTC. This sequence encodes CASSLSAGLAKSYEQYF.

This chain links TRBV5-1 with TRBJ2-3; D is perhaps TRBD1 (5 bases). The CDR3 is made up of 14 amino acids. CDR1 SGHRS and CDR2 YFSETQ come from the germline V gene. Trimming removed 0 bases from V and 2 bases from J, with 7 bases in between. The CDR3 nucleotides are TGCGCCAGCAGCTTGGGACAGCACACAGATACGCAGTATTTT. It yields the protein CASSLGQHTDTQYF.

Only one count was recorded for this clone. The chain has TRBV29-1 and TRBJ2-1; 8 positions match TRBD2. Losses at the gene ends were 6 bases for V and 0 bases for J; bases not matched to a gene: 4. Germline CDR1 reads SQVTM; CDR2 reads ANQGSEA. This CDR3 contains 14 residues. The CDR3 coding sequence is TGCAGCGTAATAGCGGGGAGCTCCTACAATGAGCAGTTCTTC. As protein: CSVIAGSSYNEQFF.

This chain uses TRBV19 with TRBJ2-2; D is perhaps TRBD2 (6 bases). This CDR3 is 16 amino acids long. Germline CDR1 reads LNHDA; CDR2 reads SQIVND (reference sequence). Deletions cut 6 bases from V and 2 bases from J, with 16 bases between. The CDR3 DNA is TGTGCCAGTAGCGTACCGGGACTTCCCAACACCGGGGAGCTGTTTTTT. It specifies CASSVPGLPNTGELFF.

This clone was counted a few times. This rearrangement joins TRBV7-9 to TRBJ2-1; D is unclear. Germline V lookup: CDR1 SEHNR, CDR2 FQNEAQ (reference sequence). V was cut by 5 bases and J by 6 bases, with 14 bases left in between. There are 14 residues in the CDR3. This CDR3 is CASSPLVSGNEQFF. In nucleotides, the CDR3 is TGTGCCAGCAGCCCTCTAGTTAGTGGCAATGAGCAGTTCTTC.

The rearrangement uses TRBV5-1 and TRBJ1-2; a possible D gene is TRBD1 (6 bases). Trimming pared 2 bases from V and 4 bases from J, leaving 15 bases between. Germline CDR1 reads SGHRS; CDR2 reads YFSETQ. The CDR3 has 15 amino acids. The CDR3 bases are TGCGCCAGCAGCTTCGGGGGGGCCCAATTCTATGGCTACACCTTC. It translates to CASSFGGAQFYGYTF.

This chain links TRBV12-3 or TRBV12-4 with TRBJ2-7; a possible D gene is TRBD1 (5 bases). The V and J ends lost 1 base and 4 bases respectively, with 8 bases between them. The CDR3 loop spans 13 amino acids. The CDR3 nucleotides read TGTGCCAGCAGTTTAGACAGGAGATACGAGCAGTACTTC. Its protein product is CASSLDRRYEQYF.

The rearrangement uses TRBV11-3 and TRBJ2-3, with 8 bases identical to TRBD1. The V gene's germline CDR1 is SGHNT and CDR2 YENEEA. The CDR3 has 16 residues. V lost 1 base to trimming and J lost 3 bases; unmatched junction nucleotides: 6. CDR3 in DNA: TGTGCCAGCAGCTTAGGATCGGACAGGGAAACAGATACGCAGTATTTT. Translated, it gives CASSLGSDRETDTQYF.

J is TRBJ1-2 and V is TRBV6-5; the match to TRBD1 covers 8 bases. J lost 2 bases, V lost 2 bases, and 1 base had no gene match. This CDR3 is 14 amino acids long. Germline V gene sequence: CDR1 MNHEY, CDR2 SVGAGI. This chain's CDR3 is CASSYRQGNYGYTF. The DNA for the CDR3 is TGTGCCAGCAGTTACCGACAGGGGAACTATGGCTACACCTTC.

The J gene is TRBJ2-1, the V gene TRBV5-4; 14 nucleotides align to TRBD2. CDR1 SGHNT and CDR2 YYREEE come from the germline V gene (reference sequence). The CDR3 runs 16 residues. The trim removed 3 bases at V and 4 bases at J, leaving 3 bases unmatched. As DNA, the CDR3 is TGTGCCAGCAGCTCGGGACTAGCGGGAGTTTACAATGAGCAGTTCTTC. Protein: CASSSGLAGVYNEQFF.

This chain joins TRBV28 and TRBJ1-5; D gene uncertain. Germline CDR1 and CDR2: MDHEN and SYDVKM. V was trimmed by 6 bases and J by 10 bases, leaving 16 bases between them. CDR3 length: 13 amino acids. CDR3 DNA sequence: TGTGCCAGCAGCCCCCAACTTCGCCAACCCCAGCATTTT. This gives the protein CASSPQLRQPQHF.

The chain has TRBV24-1 and TRBJ2-2, with D unclear. The V gene's germline CDR1 is KGHDR and CDR2 SFDVKD. The CDR3 loop spans 13 amino acids. Trimming shortened V by 0 bases and J by 5 bases, and 3 bases separated the two germline ends. The CDR3 region is CATSDLLTGELFF. The DNA for the CDR3 is TGTGCCACCAGTGATTTGCTGACCGGGGAGCTGTTTTTT.

Only one count was recorded for this clone. The rearrangement joins TRBV10-3 to TRBJ2-2, with a weak D call TRBD2 (5 bases). The germline V and J ends were trimmed by 7 bases and 5 bases, with 14 bases remaining between them. The CDR3 has 14 amino acids. In germline, CDR1 is ENHRY, CDR2 SYGVKD. The DNA for the CDR3 is TGTGCCATCAAGAGGACCGGGGATACCGGGGAGCTGTTTTTT. It yields the protein CAIKRTGDTGELFF.

The genes are TRBV9 and TRBJ1-1, with D unresolved. The V end lost 4 bases, the J end lost 6 bases, and 19 bases lay between the germline ends. The CDR3 consists of 15 residues. Germline values: CDR1 SGDLS, CDR2 YYNGEE. The DNA of the CDR3 is TGTGCCAGCAGCATAACGGGGAGCGGTATCTCTGAAGCTTTCTTT. It is translated as CASSITGSGISEAFF.

In this sample, this clone turned up once. V and J are TRBV5-1 and TRBJ2-5; tentatively, D is TRBD2 (5 bases). V was shortened by 5 bases and J by 4 bases, with 12 bases between the two germline ends. The CDR3 sequence is 13 residues long. The germline V gene encodes CDR1 SGHRS and CDR2 YFSETQ. The CDR3 DNA reads TGCGCCAGCAGGGAGAGCGGAACAGAGACCCAGTACTTC. Translated, it gives CASRESGTETQYF.